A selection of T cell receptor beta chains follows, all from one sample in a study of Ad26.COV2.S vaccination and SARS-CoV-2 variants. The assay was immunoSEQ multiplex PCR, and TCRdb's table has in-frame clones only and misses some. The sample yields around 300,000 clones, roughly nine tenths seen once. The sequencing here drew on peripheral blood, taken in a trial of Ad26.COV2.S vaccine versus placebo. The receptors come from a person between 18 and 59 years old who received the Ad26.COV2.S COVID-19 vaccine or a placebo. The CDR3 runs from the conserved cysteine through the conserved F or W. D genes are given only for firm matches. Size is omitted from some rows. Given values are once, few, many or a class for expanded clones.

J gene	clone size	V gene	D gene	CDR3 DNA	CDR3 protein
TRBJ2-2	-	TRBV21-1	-	TGTGCCAGCAGCAAAAGAAAGGAACCGGGCCCGAACACCGGGGAGCTGTTTTTT	CASSKRKEPGPNTGELFF
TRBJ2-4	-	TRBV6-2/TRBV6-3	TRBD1	TGTGCCAGCAGTGGGACAGACCCAGGGCCCGGATCCAGGGCCAAAAACATTCAGTACTTC	CASSGTDPGPGSRAKNIQYF
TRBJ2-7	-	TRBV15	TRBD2	TGTGCCACCAGCAGAGTGCGACTAGCGGGAGGATACGAGCAGTACTTC	CATSRVRLAGGYEQYF
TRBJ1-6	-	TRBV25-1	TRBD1	TGTGCCAGCACTGACAGGGGATGGTCCCTCCACTTT	CASTDRGWSLHF
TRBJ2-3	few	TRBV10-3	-	TGTGCCATCAGCCGGGACGGGGGCACAGATACGCAGTATTTT	CAISRDGGTDTQYF
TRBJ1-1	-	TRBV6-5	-	TGTGCCAGCGGCAGGAGTAACACTGAAGCTTTCTTT	CASGRSNTEAFF
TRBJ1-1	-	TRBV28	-	TGTGCCAGCAGTTTCGAGGCGCATTCAGCTTTCTTT	CASSFEAHSAFF
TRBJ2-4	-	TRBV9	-	TGTGCCAGCAGCGTAACGGGGGCGATTGATAAAAACATTCAGTACTTC	CASSVTGAIDKNIQYF
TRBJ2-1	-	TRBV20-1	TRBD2	TGCAGTGCTAGTCTAGCGGGAGAGGTTGATGAGCAGTTCTTC	CSASLAGEVDEQFF
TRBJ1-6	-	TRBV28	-	TGTGCCAGCACCCCGGCGGACTCACCCCTCCACTTT	CASTPADSPLHF
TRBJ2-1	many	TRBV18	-	TGTGCCAGCTCACCACCGATAGGTCCCAATGAGCAGTTCTTC	CASSPPIGPNEQFF
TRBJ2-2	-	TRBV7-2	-	TGTGCCAGCAGCTTATGGATGAACACCGGGGAGCTGTTTTTT	CASSLWMNTGELFF
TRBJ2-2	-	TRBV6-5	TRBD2	TGTGCCAGCAGTTACTTTAGCGGGGCGAACACCGGGGAGCTGTTTTTT	CASSYFSGANTGELFF
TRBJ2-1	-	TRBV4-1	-	TGCGCCAGCAGCCAAGATGCGGGGGCGTTCAATGAGCAGTTCTTC	CASSQDAGAFNEQFF
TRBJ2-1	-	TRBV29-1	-	TGCAGCGTTGAGCTTATATCGGATGAGCAGTTCTTC	CSVELISDEQFF
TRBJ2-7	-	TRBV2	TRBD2	TGTGCCAGCAGTTTCCGACTAGCGGGAGGGCCGTTTTACGAGCAGTACTTC	CASSFRLAGGPFYEQYF
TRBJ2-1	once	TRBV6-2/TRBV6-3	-	TGTGCCAGCAGTTATCCTTGGACTGGAGACCCTTGGAATGAGCAGTTCTTC	CASSYPWTGDPWNEQFF
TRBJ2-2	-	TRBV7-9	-	TGTGCCAGCAGCTTAGAACAGACGACCGGGGAGCTGTTTTTT	CASSLEQTTGELFF
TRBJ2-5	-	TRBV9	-	TGTGCCAGCAGCGCTAGTCAGGGGAGAGAGACCCAGTACTTC	CASSASQGRETQYF
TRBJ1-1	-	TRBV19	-	TGTGCCAGTAGTATAGCACGCGGCACTGAAGCTTTCTTT	CASSIARGTEAFF
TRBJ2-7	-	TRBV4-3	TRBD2	TGCGCCAGCAGCCAAGATTTTGGGAGCGGGAGGCCCTTAGAGCAGTACTTC	CASSQDFGSGRPLEQYF
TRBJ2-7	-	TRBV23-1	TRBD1	TGCGCCAGCAGTCCGAACAGGGGGGAGGCAAGCTACGAGCAGTACTTC	CASSPNRGEASYEQYF
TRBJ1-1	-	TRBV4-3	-	TGCGCCAGCAGCCAAAGGGGGGTTGCGTACACTGAAGCTTTCTTT	CASSQRGVAYTEAFF
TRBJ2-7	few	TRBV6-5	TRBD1	TGTGCCAGCAGTTCAGACAGGGGACCTTACGAGCAGTACTTC	CASSSDRGPYEQYF
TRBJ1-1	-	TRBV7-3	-	TGTGCCAGCAGCGCCTCGGGACCTGAAGCTTTCTTT	CASSASGPEAFF
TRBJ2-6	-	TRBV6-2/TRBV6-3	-	TGTGCCAGCAGTTACAGCAGCCTGGCCAACGTCCTGACTTTC	CASSYSSLANVLTF
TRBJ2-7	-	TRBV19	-	TGTGCCAGTAGTATCCTAGCGAACGAGGGGTACGAGCAGTACTTC	CASSILANEGYEQYF
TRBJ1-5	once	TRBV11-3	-	TGTGCCAGCAGCTTATCCGGCGGGTCTCCTCAGCCCCAGCATTTT	CASSLSGGSPQPQHF
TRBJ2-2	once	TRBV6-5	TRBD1	TGTGCCAGCAGACTCGACAGGGCCACCGGGGAGCTGTTTTTT	CASRLDRATGELFF
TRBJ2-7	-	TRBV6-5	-	TGTGCCAGCAGAGACCGGCTCCTCGAGCAGTACTTC	CASRDRLLEQYF
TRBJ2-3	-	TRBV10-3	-	TGTGCCATCAGTGACGTGGGAACAGATACGCAGTATTTT	CAISDVGTDTQYF
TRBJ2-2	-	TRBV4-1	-	TGCGCCAGCAGCCAACTAAAAACAGGGTTAGCCGGGGAGCTGTTTTTT	CASSQLKTGLAGELFF
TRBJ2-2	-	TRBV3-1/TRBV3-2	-	TGTGCCAGCAGCCAGAGGTGGGGGGAGCTGTTTTTT	CASSQRWGELFF
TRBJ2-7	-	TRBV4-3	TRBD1	TGCGCCAGCAGCCAAGAACCTCGACAGGGCTACGAGCAGTACTTC	CASSQEPRQGYEQYF
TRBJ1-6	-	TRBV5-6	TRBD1	TGTGCCAGCAGCAGGGGACAGGGGAGAAGTCCCCTCCACTTT	CASSRGQGRSPLHF
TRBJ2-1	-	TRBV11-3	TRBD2	TGTGCCAGCAGCCCGGGGGGGATGGAGCAGTTCTTC	CASSPGGMEQFF
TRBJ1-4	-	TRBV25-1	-	TGTGCCAGCAGTGAGAGACAGGATGCACTGTTTTTT	CASSERQDALFF
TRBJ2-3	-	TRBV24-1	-	TGTGCCACCAGTGATTTTATCGGCACTACGCAGTATTTT	CATSDFIGTTQYF
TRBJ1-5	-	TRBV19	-	TGTGCCAGTACCCTCCCAGGGCTAAGCAATCAGCCCCAGCATTTT	CASTLPGLSNQPQHF
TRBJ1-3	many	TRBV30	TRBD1	TGTGCCTGGAGTGTTAGGACAGGTATTTCTGGAAACACCATATATTTT	CAWSVRTGISGNTIYF
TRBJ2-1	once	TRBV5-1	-	TGCGCCAGCAGCTCCTCGGGACACAGCTCCTACAATGAGCAGTTCTTC	CASSSSGHSSYNEQFF
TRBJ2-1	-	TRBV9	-	TGTGCCAGCAGCGTAGCTGGTGCGCAAGGGTACAATGAGCAGTTCTTC	CASSVAGAQGYNEQFF
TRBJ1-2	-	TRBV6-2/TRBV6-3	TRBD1	TGTGCCAGCAGTTTAAACACCGGGACAGCCTATGGCTACACCTTC	CASSLNTGTAYGYTF
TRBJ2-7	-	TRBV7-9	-	TGTGCCAGCAGCTCTCGGGACTCCTACGAGCAGTACTTC	CASSSRDSYEQYF
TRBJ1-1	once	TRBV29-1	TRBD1	TGCAGCGTTGAAGCGAGAGGACAGGGCCCTGAAGCTTTCTTT	CSVEARGQGPEAFF
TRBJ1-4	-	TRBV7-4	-	TGTTACCACGGGGGTGCTAATGAAAAACTGTTTTTT	CYHGGANEKLFF
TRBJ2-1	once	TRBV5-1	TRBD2	TGCGCCAGCAGCCGATCTAGCGGGAACTTCTACAATGAGCAGTTCTTC	CASSRSSGNFYNEQFF
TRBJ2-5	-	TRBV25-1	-	TGTGCCAGCAGTGAAAGAAGGGGCTTCGAGACCCAGTACTTC	CASSERRGFETQYF
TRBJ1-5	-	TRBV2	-	TGTGCCAGCAGTGGGACCAGGGTTAGCAATCAGCCCCAGCATTTT	CASSGTRVSNQPQHF
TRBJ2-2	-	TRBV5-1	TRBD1	TGCGCCAGCAGACGACAGGGATTGGGGGAGCTGTTTTTT	CASRRQGLGELFF
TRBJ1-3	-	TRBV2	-	TGTGCCAGCAGGGAACAGGGATACACTGGAAACACCATATATTTT	CASREQGYTGNTIYF